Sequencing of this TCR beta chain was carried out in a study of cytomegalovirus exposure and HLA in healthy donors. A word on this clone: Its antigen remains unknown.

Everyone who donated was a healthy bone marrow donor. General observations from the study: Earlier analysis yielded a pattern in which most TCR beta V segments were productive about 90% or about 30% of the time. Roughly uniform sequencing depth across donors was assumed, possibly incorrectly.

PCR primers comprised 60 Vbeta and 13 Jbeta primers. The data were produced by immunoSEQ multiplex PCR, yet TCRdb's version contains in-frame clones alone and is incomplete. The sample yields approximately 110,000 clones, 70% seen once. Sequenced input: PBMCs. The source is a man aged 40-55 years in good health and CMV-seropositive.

The CDR3 nucleotides are TGTGCCAGCCAAGAAGAAAGTAGTGTTACAGATACGCAGTATTTT. Translating gives CASQEESSVTDTQYF. This chain uses TRBV7-6 with TRBJ2-3; D is unresolved. The CDR3 has 15 residues. From germline, CDR1 is SGHVS and CDR2 FNYEAQ. V was trimmed by 8 bases and J by 3 bases, leaving 18 bases between them.